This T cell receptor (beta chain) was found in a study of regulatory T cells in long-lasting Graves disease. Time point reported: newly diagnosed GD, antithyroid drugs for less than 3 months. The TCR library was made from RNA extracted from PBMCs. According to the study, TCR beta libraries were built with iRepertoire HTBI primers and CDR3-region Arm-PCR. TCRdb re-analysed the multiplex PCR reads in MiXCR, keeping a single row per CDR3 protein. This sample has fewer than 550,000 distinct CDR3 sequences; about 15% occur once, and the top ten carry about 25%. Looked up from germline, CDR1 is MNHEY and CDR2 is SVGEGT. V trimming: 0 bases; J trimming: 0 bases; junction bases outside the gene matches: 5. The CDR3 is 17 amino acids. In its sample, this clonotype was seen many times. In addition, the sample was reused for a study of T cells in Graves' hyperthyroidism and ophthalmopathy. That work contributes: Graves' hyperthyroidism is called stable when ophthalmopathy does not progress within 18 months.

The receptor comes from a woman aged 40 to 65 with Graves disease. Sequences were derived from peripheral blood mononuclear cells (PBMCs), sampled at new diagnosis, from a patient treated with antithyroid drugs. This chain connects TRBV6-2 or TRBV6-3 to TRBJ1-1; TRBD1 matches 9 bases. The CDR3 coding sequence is TGTGCCAGCAGTTACTCGTTGACAGGGGGGCTGAACACTGAAGCTTTCTTT. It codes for CASSYSLTGGLNTEAFF.